Listed below are T cell receptor beta chains from one sample, sequenced in a study of shared clonotypes between healthy human individuals. The protocol was immunoSEQ multiplex PCR, while the TCRdb copy is restricted to in-frame clones and leaves out a portion. The sample yields about 2.5 million clones, about nine tenths seen once. Sequences were obtained from naive CD4+ T cells from PBMCs. The receptors were gathered from a young man in good health. Some clones in this sample may be carry-over from other donors' samples. Each CDR3 is given without its conserved first and last residue. Expanded clones are given a class, and other clones once, few, many or no size at all.

V	J	size	CDR3
TRBV2	TRBJ1-4	.	ASIRSTNEKLF
TRBV2	TRBJ2-7	.	ASSGTRGHEQY
TRBV4-3	TRBJ2-7	.	ASSQDERGGEQY
TRBV7-9	TRBJ2-5	.	ASSLRLAENIQETQY
TRBV7-3	TRBJ1-6	.	ASSILVQGRGNNSPLH
TRBV6-1	TRBJ2-2	.	ASSSTSPVAGELF
TRBV6-5	TRBJ2-5	.	ASSLAVLQETQY
TRBV4-2	TRBJ1-6	once	ASSQEMIDSPLH
TRBV5-1	TRBJ1-3	.	ASSGPGGPLSGNTIY
TRBV18	TRBJ2-7	.	ASSPSLIGQSYEQY
TRBV7-2	TRBJ2-5	once	ASSPGSSSGETQY
TRBV2	TRBJ2-2	.	ASIPRERPGELF
TRBV28	TRBJ2-7	.	ASSSTVYEQY
TRBV19	TRBJ1-5	few	ASSSRGNQPQH
TRBV5-1	TRBJ2-7	.	ASSLAPTSGVYEQY
TRBV6-6	TRBJ1-2	.	ASSYPLTYGYT
TRBV5-1	TRBJ2-7	.	ASSLGARSSYEQY
TRBV6-1	TRBJ1-2	once	ASSDRVRHGYT
TRBV9	TRBJ2-5	.	ASSRDQETQY
TRBV28	TRBJ2-1	.	ASRLGGRELDEQF
TRBV5-1	TRBJ2-3	.	ASSLRAGGEDTQY
TRBV28	TRBJ1-4	.	ASSILGQGKNEKLF
TRBV10-3	TRBJ1-3	.	AISESRPGNSGNTIY
TRBV7-9	TRBJ2-2	.	ASSHIRAGFTGELF
TRBV5-8	TRBJ1-1	.	ASSLAFGRTEAF
TRBV27	TRBJ2-7	.	ASSYRLAPSSYEQY
TRBV28	TRBJ1-2	.	ASRKLPGTTYGYT
TRBV11-2	TRBJ2-5	.	ASSSRGQLGMY
TRBV5-4	TRBJ1-1	.	ASSLAKNTEAF
TRBV7-8	TRBJ2-5	.	ASSLHEETQY
TRBV9	TRBJ2-5	.	ASSPRIGETQY
TRBV4-2	TRBJ2-2	.	ASSRGLAGSDGELF
TRBV5-4	TRBJ1-2	.	ASSLTGSLYGYT
TRBV9	TRBJ1-3	.	ASSEDPTSGNTIY
TRBV28	TRBJ1-2	once	ASSFFGTGYGYT
TRBV6-4	TRBJ2-1	.	ASRPSGSSYNEQF
TRBV6-6	TRBJ1-5	.	ASSYGREGNQPQH
TRBV15	TRBJ2-5	.	ATSRDRNVQETQY
TRBV18	TRBJ1-1	.	ASSPPAIGLNTEAF